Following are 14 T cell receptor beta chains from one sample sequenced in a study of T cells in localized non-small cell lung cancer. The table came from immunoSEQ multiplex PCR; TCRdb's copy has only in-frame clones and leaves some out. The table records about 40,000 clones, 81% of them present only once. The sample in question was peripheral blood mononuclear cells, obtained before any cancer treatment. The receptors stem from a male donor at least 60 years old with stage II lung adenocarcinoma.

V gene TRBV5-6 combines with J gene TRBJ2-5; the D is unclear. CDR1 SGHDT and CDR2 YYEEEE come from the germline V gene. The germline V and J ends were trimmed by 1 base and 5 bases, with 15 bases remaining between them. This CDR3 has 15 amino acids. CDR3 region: CASSLNGPRRETQYF. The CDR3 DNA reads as TGTGCCAGCAGCTTGAACGGCCCCCGACGGGAGACCCAGTACTTC.

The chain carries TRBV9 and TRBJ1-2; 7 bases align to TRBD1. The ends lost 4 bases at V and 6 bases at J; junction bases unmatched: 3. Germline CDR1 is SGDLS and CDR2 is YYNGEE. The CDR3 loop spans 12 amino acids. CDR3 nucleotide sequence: TGTGCCAGCAGCCATACAGGGGATGGCTACACCTTC. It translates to CASSHTGDGYTF.

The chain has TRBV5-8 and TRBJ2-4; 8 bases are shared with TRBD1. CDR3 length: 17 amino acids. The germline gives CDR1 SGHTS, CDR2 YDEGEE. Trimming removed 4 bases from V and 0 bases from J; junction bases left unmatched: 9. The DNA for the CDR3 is TGTGCCAGCAGCCGATCGGACAGGGCCGGAGCCAAAAACATTCAGTACTTC. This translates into CASSRSDRAGAKNIQYF. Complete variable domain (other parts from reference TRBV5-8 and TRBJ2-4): EAGVTQSPTHLIKTRGQQATLRCSPISGHTSVYWYQQALGLGLQFLLWYDEGEERNRGNFPPRFSGRQFPNYSSELNVNALELEDSALYLCASSRSDRAGAKNIQYFGAGTRLSVL.

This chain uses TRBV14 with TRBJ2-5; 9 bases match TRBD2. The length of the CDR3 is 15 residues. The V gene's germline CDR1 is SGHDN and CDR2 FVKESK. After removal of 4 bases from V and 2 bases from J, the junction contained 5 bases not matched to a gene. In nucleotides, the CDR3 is TGTGCCAGCAGCCGAACGACTAGCGGTCAAGAGACCCAGTACTTC. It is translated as CASSRTTSGQETQYF.

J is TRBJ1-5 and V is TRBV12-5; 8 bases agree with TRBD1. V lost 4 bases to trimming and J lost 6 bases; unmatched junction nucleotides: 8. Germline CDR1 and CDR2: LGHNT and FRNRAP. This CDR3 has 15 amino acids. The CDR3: CASGSGRQGTQPQHF. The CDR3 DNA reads TGTGCTAGTGGTTCGGGGCGACAGGGGACTCAGCCCCAGCATTTT.

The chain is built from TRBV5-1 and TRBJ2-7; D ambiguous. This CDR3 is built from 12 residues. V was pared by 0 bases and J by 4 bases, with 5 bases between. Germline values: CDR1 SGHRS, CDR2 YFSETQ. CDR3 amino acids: CASSLEGYEQYF. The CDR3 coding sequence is TGCGCCAGCAGCTTGGAAGGTTACGAGCAGTACTTC.

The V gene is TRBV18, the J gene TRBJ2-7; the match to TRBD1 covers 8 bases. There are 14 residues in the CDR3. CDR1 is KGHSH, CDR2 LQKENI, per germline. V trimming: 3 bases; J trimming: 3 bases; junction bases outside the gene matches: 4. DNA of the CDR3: TGTGCCAGCTCACCGGGACAGGAACTCTACGAGCAGTACTTC. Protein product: CASSPGQELYEQYF.

The CDR3, as DNA: TGTGCCAGCAGCTCAACAATAAGGGATCGGCGCGTTGGAGCTTTCTTT. Its protein is CASSSTIRDRRVGAFF. This chain uses TRBV5-6 with TRBJ1-1; D is unclear. Germline V gives CDR1 SGHDT, CDR2 YYEEEE. The germline V and J ends were trimmed by 3 bases and 10 bases, with 25 bases remaining between them. There are 16 residues in the CDR3. Full variable domain (outside the CDR3, taken from reference TRBV5-6 and TRBJ1-1): DAGVTQSPTHLIKTRGQQVTLRCSPKSGHDTVSWYQQALGQGPQFIFQYYEEEERQRGNFPDRFSGHQFPNYSSELNVNALLLGDSALYLCASSSTIRDRRVGAFFGQGTRLTVV.

CDR3 amino acids: CASTTGAQSSGNTIYF. The DNA of the CDR3 is TGTGCCAGCACTACTGGGGCCCAGAGCTCTGGAAACACCATATATTTT. This chain links TRBV7-9 with TRBJ1-3, with D tentatively TRBD1 (5 bases). Germline V gene data show CDR1 as SEHNR and CDR2 as FQNEAQ (reference sequence). The CDR3 has 16 residues. V lost 7 bases, J lost 0 bases, and 16 bases lay in between.

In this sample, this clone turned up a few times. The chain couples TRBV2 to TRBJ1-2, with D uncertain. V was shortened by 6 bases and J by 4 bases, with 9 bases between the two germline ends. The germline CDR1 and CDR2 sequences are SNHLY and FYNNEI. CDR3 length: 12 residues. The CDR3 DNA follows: TGTGCCAGCAGAGAGGGAGCCTATGGCTACACCTTC. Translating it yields CASREGAYGYTF. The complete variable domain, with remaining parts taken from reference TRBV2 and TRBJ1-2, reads EPEVTQTPSHQVTQMGQEVILRCVPISNHLYFYWYRQILGQKVEFLVSFYNNEISEKSEIFDDQFSVERPDGSNFTLKIRSTKLEDSAMYFCASREGAYGYTFGSGTRLTVV.

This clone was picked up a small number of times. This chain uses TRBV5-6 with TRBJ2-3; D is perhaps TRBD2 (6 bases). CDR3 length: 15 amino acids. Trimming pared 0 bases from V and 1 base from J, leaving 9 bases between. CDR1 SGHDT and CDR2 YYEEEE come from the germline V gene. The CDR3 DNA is TGTGCCAGCAGCTTGGGGGGCGGGGGCACAGATACGCAGTATTTT. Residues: CASSLGGGGTDTQYF.

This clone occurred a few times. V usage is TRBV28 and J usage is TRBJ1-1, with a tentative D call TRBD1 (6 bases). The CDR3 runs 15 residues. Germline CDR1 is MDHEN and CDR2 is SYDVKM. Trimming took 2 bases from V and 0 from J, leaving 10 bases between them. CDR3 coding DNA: TGTGCCAGCAGTTTAACCGGACAGTTGAACACTGAAGCTTTCTTT. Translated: CASSLTGQLNTEAFF.

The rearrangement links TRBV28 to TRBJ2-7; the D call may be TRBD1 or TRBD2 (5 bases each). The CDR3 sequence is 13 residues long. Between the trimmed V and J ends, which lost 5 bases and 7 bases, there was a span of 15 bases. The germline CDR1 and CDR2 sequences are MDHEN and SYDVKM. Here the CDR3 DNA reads TGTGCCAGCAGTGGGGCCATCCCGGGGGAGCAGTACTTC. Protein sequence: CASSGAIPGEQYF.

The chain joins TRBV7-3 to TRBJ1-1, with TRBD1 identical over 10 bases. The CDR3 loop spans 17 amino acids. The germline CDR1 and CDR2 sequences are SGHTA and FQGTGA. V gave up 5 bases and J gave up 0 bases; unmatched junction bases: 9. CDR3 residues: CASSRQGAYWMNTEAFF. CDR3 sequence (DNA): TGTGCCAGCAGCAGACAGGGGGCTTATTGGATGAACACTGAAGCTTTCTTT.